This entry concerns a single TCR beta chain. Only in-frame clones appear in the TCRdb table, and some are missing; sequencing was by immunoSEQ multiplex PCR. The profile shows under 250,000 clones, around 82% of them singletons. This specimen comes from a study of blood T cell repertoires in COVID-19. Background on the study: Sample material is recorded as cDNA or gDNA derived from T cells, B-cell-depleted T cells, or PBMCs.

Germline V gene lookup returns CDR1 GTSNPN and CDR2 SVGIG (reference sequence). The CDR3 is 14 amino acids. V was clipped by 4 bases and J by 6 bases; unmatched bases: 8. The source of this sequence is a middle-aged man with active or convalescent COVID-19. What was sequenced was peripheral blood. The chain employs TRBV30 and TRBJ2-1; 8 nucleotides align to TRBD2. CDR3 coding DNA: TGTGCCTGGACCCTAGCGGGTGCCGCCAATGAGCAGTTCTTC. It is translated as CAWTLAGAANEQFF.